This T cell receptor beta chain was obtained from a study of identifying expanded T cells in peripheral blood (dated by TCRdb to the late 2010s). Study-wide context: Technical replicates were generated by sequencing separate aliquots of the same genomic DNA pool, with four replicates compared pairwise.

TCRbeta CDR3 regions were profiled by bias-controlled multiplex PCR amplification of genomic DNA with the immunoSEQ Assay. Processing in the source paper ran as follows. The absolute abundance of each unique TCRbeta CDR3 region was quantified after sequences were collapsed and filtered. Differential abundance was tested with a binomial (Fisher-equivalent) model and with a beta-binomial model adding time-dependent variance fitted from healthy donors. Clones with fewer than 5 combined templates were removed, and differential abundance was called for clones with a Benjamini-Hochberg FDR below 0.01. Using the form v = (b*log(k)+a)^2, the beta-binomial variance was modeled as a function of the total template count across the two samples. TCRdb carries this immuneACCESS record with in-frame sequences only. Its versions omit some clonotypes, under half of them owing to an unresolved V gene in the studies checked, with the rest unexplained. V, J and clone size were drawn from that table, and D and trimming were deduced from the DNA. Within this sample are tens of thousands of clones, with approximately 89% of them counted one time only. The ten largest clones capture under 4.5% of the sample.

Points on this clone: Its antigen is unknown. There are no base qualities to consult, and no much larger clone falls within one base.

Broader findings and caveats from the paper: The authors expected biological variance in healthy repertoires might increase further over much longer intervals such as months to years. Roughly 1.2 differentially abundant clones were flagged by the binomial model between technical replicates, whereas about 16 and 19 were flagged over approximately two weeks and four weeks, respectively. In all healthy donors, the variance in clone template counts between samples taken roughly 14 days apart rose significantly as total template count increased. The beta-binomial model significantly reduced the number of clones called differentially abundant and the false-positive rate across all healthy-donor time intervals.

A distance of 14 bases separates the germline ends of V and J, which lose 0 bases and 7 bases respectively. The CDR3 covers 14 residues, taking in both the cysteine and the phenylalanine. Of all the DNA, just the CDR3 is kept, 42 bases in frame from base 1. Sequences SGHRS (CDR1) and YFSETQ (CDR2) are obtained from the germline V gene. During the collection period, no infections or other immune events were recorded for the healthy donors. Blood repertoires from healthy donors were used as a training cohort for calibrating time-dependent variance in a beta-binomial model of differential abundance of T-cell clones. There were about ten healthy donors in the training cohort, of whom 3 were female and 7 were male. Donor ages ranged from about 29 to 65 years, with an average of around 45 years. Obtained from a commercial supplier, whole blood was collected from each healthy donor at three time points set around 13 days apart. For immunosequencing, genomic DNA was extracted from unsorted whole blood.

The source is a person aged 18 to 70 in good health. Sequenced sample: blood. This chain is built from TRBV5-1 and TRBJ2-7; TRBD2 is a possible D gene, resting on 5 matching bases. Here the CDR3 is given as CASSLERVPGEQYF. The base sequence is TGCGCCAGCAGCTTGGAGAGGGTGCCGGGGGAGCAGTACTTC. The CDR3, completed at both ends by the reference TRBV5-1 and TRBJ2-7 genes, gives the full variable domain KAGVTQTPRYLIKTRGQQVTLSCSPISGHRSVSWYQQTPGQGLQFLFEYFSETQRNKGNFPGRFSGRQFSNSRSEMNVSTLELGDSALYLCASSLERVPGEQYFGPGTRLTVT.